The 18 T cell receptor beta chains below come from one sample, sequenced in a study of T cell repertoires in cytomegalovirus infection. Their recognized antigens are unknown. TCRdb independently ran MiXCR on the reads; one entry per CDR3 protein. The table records approximately 910,000 distinct CDR3 sequences, approximately 31% of them present only once. The sample was cultured CD8+ T cells from PBMCs, taken from culture after CMV antigen stimulation. These receptors originate from a human donor in good health (CMV status not recorded). Some clones in this sample may be carry-over from other donors' samples.

A few counts support this clonotype. The gene calls are TRBV9 and TRBJ2-2, with D maybe TRBD1 (6 bases). CDR3 length: 20 amino acids. Germline V gene lookup returns CDR1 SGDLS and CDR2 YYNGEE. Trimming cost V 4 bases and J 3 bases, with 28 bases left between them. The DNA for the CDR3 is TGTGCCAGCAGCCTAAATCCTAACGAGGTGGGGGCCGGTGACACCGGGGAGCTGTTTTTT. Protein sequence: CASSLNPNEVGAGDTGELFF.

This sequence joins TRBV27 and TRBJ2-5; a weak D match, TRBD1 (5 bases). Germline values: CDR1 MNHEY, CDR2 SMNVEV (reference sequence). The V end was cut by 4 bases, the J end by 0 bases, with 9 bases between. There are 14 residues in the CDR3. The CDR3 loop is CASSSPGHQETQYF. The CDR3 coding sequence is TGTGCCAGCAGTTCCCCAGGGCACCAAGAGACCCAGTACTTC.

The chain combines TRBV2 with TRBJ1-1; D is possibly TRBD1 (5 bases). CDR1 is SNHLY and CDR2 is FYNNEI in the germline V gene. The V end lost 6 bases, the J end lost 6 bases, and 20 bases lay between the germline ends. There are 15 residues in the CDR3. Here the CDR3 DNA reads TGTGCCAGCAGCCGAATTGGGGGGGAAGGGGCTGAAGCTTTCTTT. This encodes CASSRIGGEGAEAFF. The full variable domain, rest sourced from reference TRBV2 and TRBJ1-1, is EPEVTQTPSHQVTQMGQEVILRCVPISNHLYFYWYRQILGQKVEFLVSFYNNEISEKSEIFDDQFSVERPDGSNFTLKIRSTKLEDSAMYFCASSRIGGEGAEAFFGQGTRLTVV.

This clonotype turned up a few times. The chain is built from TRBV4-2 and TRBJ1-2, with 11 bases aligning to TRBD1. The CDR3 contains 18 residues. Looked up from germline, CDR1 is LGHNA and CDR2 is YNFKEQ. Trimming took 0 bases from V and 6 from J; bases not matched to a gene: 12. As DNA, the CDR3 is TGTGCCAGCAGCCAAGATTCAAACCGGGACAGGGGGTGGAATGGCTACACCTTC. Translated: CASSQDSNRDRGWNGYTF.

This clonotype was seen more than once but under ten times. V is TRBV6-1 and J is TRBJ1-2; D is unclear. The CDR3 length is 14 residues. CDR1 is MNHNS and CDR2 is SASEGT in the germline V gene. The V gene lost 1 base and the J gene lost 4 bases, with 10 bases spanning the gap. CDR3 region: CASSEGRYGYGYTF. In nucleotides, the CDR3 is TGTGCCAGCAGTGAAGGACGTTACGGCTATGGCTACACCTTC.

This clonotype was detected a few times. The chain carries TRBV2 and TRBJ1-5; D is ambiguous. V was clipped by 2 bases and J by 4 bases, with 6 bases between them. The CDR3 loop spans 13 amino acids. Germline V gene data show CDR1 as SNHLY and CDR2 as FYNNEI. CDR3 amino acids: CASSETPNQPQHF. The CDR3, as DNA: TGTGCCAGCAGTGAAACCCCTAATCAGCCCCAGCATTTT.

The V call is TRBV7-9, the J call TRBJ2-7; D might be TRBD1 (6 bases). Germline CDR1 and CDR2: SEHNR and FQNEAQ (reference sequence). CDR3 length equals 15 residues. V lost 3 bases and J lost 6, with 18 bases in between. CDR3 DNA: TGTGCCAGCAGCTTCAGCGGCAGGGGAGCTTCCGAGCAGTACTTC. Translating gives CASSFSGRGASEQYF. The full variable domain, in which reference TRBV7-9 and TRBJ2-7 provide the parts outside the CDR3, is DTGVSQNPRHKITKRGQNVTFRCDPISEHNRLYWYRQTLGQGPEFLTYFQNEAQLEKSRLLSDRFSAERPKGSFSTLEIQRTEQGDSAMYLCASSFSGRGASEQYFGPGTRLTVT.

The chain combines TRBV6-1 with TRBJ2-3, with TRBD1 identical over 7 bases. Germline lookup yields CDR1 MNHNS and CDR2 SASEGT. The V and J ends lost 2 bases and 4 bases, in that order; junction bases with no gene match: 9. This CDR3 has 16 amino acids. As DNA, the CDR3 is TGTGCCAGCAGTGAATCGGGACAGTTGATGCCAGATACGCAGTATTTT. It is translated as CASSESGQLMPDTQYF.

This clonotype was picked up many times. The gene calls are TRBV6-5 and TRBJ2-1; D is perhaps TRBD1 (6 bases). CDR3 size: 16 residues. Germline lookup yields CDR1 MNHEY and CDR2 SVGAGI. The ends were cut back, 0 bases at V and 9 bases at J, with 18 bases in the middle. The CDR3 sequence: CASSYSAPFRGAEQFF. Here the CDR3 DNA reads TGTGCCAGCAGTTACTCGGCCCCTTTCAGGGGAGCTGAGCAGTTCTTC.

CDR3 loop: CASSFAAGGRNSPLHF. CDR3 nucleotide sequence: TGTGCCAGCAGTTTTGCAGCAGGGGGCCGTAATTCACCCCTCCACTTT. This sequence joins TRBV27 and TRBJ1-6; TRBD1 matches at 8 bases. The J segment lost 6 bases and the V segment lost 3 bases, leaving 7 bases of the junction unmatched. Germline assignment: CDR1 MNHEY and CDR2 SMNVEV (reference sequence). This CDR3 comprises 16 residues.

The chain uses TRBV25-1 and TRBJ1-2; D gene ambiguous. The V gene lost 0 bases and the J gene lost 3 bases, with 8 bases spanning the gap. CDR3 length: 14 residues. Germline assignment: CDR1 MGHDK and CDR2 SYGVNS. The CDR3 DNA follows: TGTGCCAGCAGTGAATACACAGTGTACTATGGCTACACCTTC. Translation gives CASSEYTVYYGYTF.

This clonotype appeared a few times. V is TRBV6-5 and J is TRBJ2-3; 9 bases agree with TRBD2. After removal of 0 bases from V and 1 base from J, the junction contained 8 bases not matched to a gene. The V gene's germline CDR1 is MNHEY and CDR2 SVGAGI. This CDR3 has 18 amino acids. CDR3 protein: CASSYSRWTSEGTDTQYF. The CDR3 DNA is TGTGCCAGCAGTTACTCTCGTTGGACTAGCGAAGGCACAGATACGCAGTATTTT.

This clonotype was seen just once. This chain links TRBV5-5 with TRBJ2-7, with D unclear. Germline assignment: CDR1 SGHKS and CDR2 YYEKEE (reference sequence). This CDR3 comprises 13 residues. The V end was cut by 4 bases, the J end by 4 bases, with 12 bases between. The CDR3 here is CASSKAAEYEQYV. CDR3 DNA sequence: TGTGCCAGCAGCAAGGCCGCGGAGTACGAGCAGTACGTC.

The sample holds a few counts of this clonotype. This chain links TRBV12-3 or TRBV12-4 with TRBJ2-7; 8 bases map to TRBD1. The V and J ends lost 5 bases and 7 bases, in that order; junction bases with no gene match: 7. This CDR3 has 13 amino acids. The CDR3, as DNA: TGTGCCAGCAGTCCGGACAGGGTAGGTGAGCAGTACTTC. Translated, it gives CASSPDRVGEQYF.

This clonotype was found many times. The DNA for the CDR3 is TGTGCCAGCAGTTTAGGAAGGGTCCCGAGCTATGGCTACACCTTC. Protein: CASSLGRVPSYGYTF. The V and J genes are TRBV12-3 or TRBV12-4 and TRBJ1-2; D ambiguous. Between the trimmed V and J ends, which lost 1 base and 4 bases, there was a span of 13 bases. CDR3 length equals 15 residues.

This clonotype has a handful of counts. The chain uses TRBV12-3 or TRBV12-4 and TRBJ2-1; the D gene is possibly TRBD2 (6 bases). The CDR3 length is 12 residues. V was trimmed by 7 bases and J by 8 bases, leaving 12 bases between them. In nucleotides, the CDR3 is TGTGCCAGCACCATGACGGGGGATGAGCAGTTCTTC. Translating it yields CASTMTGDEQFF.

The sample holds many counts of this clonotype. The rearrangement uses TRBV7-6 and TRBJ2-3; TRBD2 matches 9 bases. With V trimmed by 3 bases and J by 0 bases, 10 bases remained unmatched. Germline-derived CDR1 and CDR2 are SGHVS and FNYEAQ. This CDR3 spans 18 amino acids. The CDR3 loop reads CASSFRGGLAGSTDTQYF. CDR3 nucleotides: TGTGCCAGCAGCTTTAGAGGGGGTCTAGCGGGGAGCACAGATACGCAGTATTTT.

This clonotype has a handful of counts. The CDR3 loop reads CASSAPTGAINEQYF. The CDR3 region has the DNA TGTGCCAGCAGTGCCCCGACAGGTGCCATAAACGAGCAGTACTTC. The chain uses TRBV25-1 and TRBJ2-7, with a possible D match to TRBD1 (6 bases). V was cut by 4 bases and J by 5 bases, with 18 bases left in between. Germline CDR1 reads MGHDK; CDR2 reads SYGVNS. This CDR3 is 15 amino acids long.